One and the same sample provided the 20 T cell receptor beta chains below, sequenced in a study of response to subunit inactivated influenza vaccine. Each CDR3 protein gets one entry after TCRdb re-called the RT-PCR reads with MiXCR. This repertoire shows 500,000 to 600,000 distinct CDR3 sequences, approximately 7.7% found once; its top ten account for 10% to 15%. The material was PBMCs from blood, obtained less than 30 months after vaccination. Source of these receptors: a man between 50 and 75 years old who received an inactivated influenza vaccine.

V gene TRBV11-2 combines with J gene TRBJ2-3; 7 bases are a match to TRBD2. After removal of 5 bases from V and 0 bases from J, the junction contained 17 bases not matched to a gene. The CDR3 extends over 19 amino acids. The germline CDR1 and CDR2 sequences are SGHAT and FQNNGV. CDR3 sequence: CASSPSPAGPPSSTDTQYF. DNA for the CDR3: TGTGCCAGCAGCCCTTCACCAGCGGGGCCTCCCTCTAGCACAGATACGCAGTATTTT.

This clonotype was seen many times. The chain combines TRBV12-3 or TRBV12-4 with TRBJ2-7; possible D gene TRBD1, 6 bases. The CDR3 runs 14 residues. Trimming pared 3 bases from V and 2 bases from J, leaving 11 bases between. The CDR3 spells CASSFSGQTYEQYF. In nucleotides, the CDR3 is TGTGCCAGCAGTTTTTCTGGACAGACCTACGAGCAGTACTTC.

This clonotype was counted only a few times. The chain joins TRBV19 to TRBJ2-2; 7 bases are shared with TRBD2. The CDR3 sequence is 13 residues long. V was clipped by 8 bases and J by 5 bases; unmatched bases: 5. From germline, CDR1 is LNHDA and CDR2 SQIVND (reference sequence). In DNA form, the CDR3 reads TGTGCCAGTGGCGGGAGCCCAACCGGGGAGCTGTTTTTT. The encoded protein is CASGGSPTGELFF.

The chain couples TRBV28 to TRBJ1-2; 12 bases match TRBD1. CDR1 and CDR2 (germline): MDHEN, SYDVKM. The CDR3 sequence is 16 residues long. With 6 bases clipped from V and 4 bases from J, the junction kept 9 bases outside the gene matches. CDR3 sequence (DNA): TGTGCCAGCAGACTGGGACAGGGGGCGCGAGGCTATGGCTACACCTTC. Its protein product is CASRLGQGARGYGYTF.

The table lists this clonotype with a few counts. J is TRBJ2-2 and V is TRBV12-3 or TRBV12-4, with a weak D call TRBD1 (6 bases). The CDR3 loop spans 16 amino acids. The V and J ends lost 6 bases and 5 bases respectively, with 19 bases between them. CDR3 coding DNA: TGTGCCAGCAGCCAGGACAGTGGGGTCGGGACCGGGGAGCTGTTTTTT. It translates to CASSQDSGVGTGELFF.

This clonotype has ten or more counts. The chain combines TRBV10-2 with TRBJ1-1; no definite D call. V was clipped by 4 bases and J by 5 bases, with 8 bases between them. The CDR3 runs 12 residues. The germline V gene encodes CDR1 WSHSY and CDR2 SAAADI. CDR3 sequence: CASSATGTEAFF. The CDR3 nucleotides are TGCGCCAGCAGTGCGACCGGGACTGAAGCTTTCTTT.

This clonotype was detected only a few times. V gene TRBV5-1 combines with J gene TRBJ2-3; D gene ambiguous. The CDR3 runs 14 residues. V was clipped by 6 bases and J by 0 bases, with 11 bases between them. Germline V CDR1 and CDR2: SGHRS, YFSETQ. CDR3 protein: CASNFGRSTDTQYF. DNA for the CDR3: TGCGCCAGCAACTTCGGACGAAGCACAGATACGCAGTATTTT.

The chain links TRBV7-2 to TRBJ2-5; D is unresolved. This CDR3 has 15 amino acids. The germline V gene encodes CDR1 SGHTA and CDR2 FQGNSA. V gave up 5 bases and J gave up 5 bases, with 18 bases separating them. As DNA, the CDR3 is TGTGCCAGCAGCCTCCGCGAAGCGCGCTGGGAGACCCAGTACTTC. This codes for CASSLREARWETQYF.

This clonotype turned up a few times. This CDR3 reads CASSLWGATSGANVLTF. In DNA, the CDR3 is TGTGCCAGCAGTTTGTGGGGCGCAACCTCTGGGGCCAACGTCCTGACTTTC. The chain links TRBV28 to TRBJ2-6, with D possibly matching TRBD1 (5 bases). The CDR3 spans 17 residues. CDR1 and CDR2 (germline): MDHEN, SYDVKM. The V end was cut by 3 bases, the J end by 0 bases, with 12 bases between.

This clonotype was detected ten times or more. This chain joins TRBV12-3 or TRBV12-4 and TRBJ1-2; D is unresolved. V was cut by 6 bases and J by 2 bases, with 10 bases left in between. CDR3 size: 13 residues. The CDR3 reads CASSLAGNYGYTF. CDR3 nucleotides: TGTGCCAGCAGCTTGGCGGGAAACTATGGCTACACCTTC.

The chain employs TRBV2 and TRBJ1-4; D remains ambiguous. The ends were cut back, 3 bases at V and 2 bases at J, with 7 bases in the middle. Per the germline V gene, CDR1 is SNHLY and CDR2 is FYNNEI. The CDR3 is 14 residues long. The chain's CDR3 is CASSEYDTNEKLFF. The CDR3 region has the DNA TGTGCCAGCAGTGAGTACGACACTAATGAAAAACTGTTTTTT.

The rearrangement joins TRBV3-1 to TRBJ2-7; D call uncertain. The ends were cut back, 4 bases at V and 2 bases at J, with 12 bases in the middle. The CDR3 covers 14 residues. The germline CDR1 and CDR2 sequences are LGHDT and YNNKEL (reference sequence). The CDR3 region is CASSRNRAPYEQYF. CDR3 sequence (DNA): TGTGCCAGCAGCCGAAACCGTGCACCCTACGAGCAGTACTTC.

The rearrangement uses TRBV19 and TRBJ2-2; TRBD2 is a possible D gene (5 bases). The CDR3 has 16 residues. V was shortened by 3 bases and J by 4 bases, with 15 bases between the two germline ends. Germline V lookup: CDR1 LNHDA, CDR2 SQIVND (reference sequence). For the CDR3, the DNA is TGTGCCAGTAGTATCCCTGGACTCCCTGGCACCGGGGAGCTGTTTTTT. The encoded protein is CASSIPGLPGTGELFF.

V and J are TRBV20-1 and TRBJ2-7, with TRBD2 matching over 7 bases. The length of the CDR3 is 15 residues. V lost 5 bases and J lost 4; bases outside the gene matches: 14. Germline-derived CDR1 and CDR2 are DFQATT and SNEGSKA (reference sequence). This CDR3 reads CSAGGSAGRTYEQYF. CDR3 bases: TGCAGTGCTGGAGGAAGTGCCGGGAGGACTTACGAGCAGTACTTC.

J is TRBJ2-3 and V is TRBV5-1, with TRBD1 as a possible D gene (6 bases). This CDR3 is built from 17 residues. Germline CDR1 is SGHRS and CDR2 is YFSETQ. V dropped 0 bases and J dropped 2 bases, with 16 bases sitting between them. The CDR3 is CASSLEGVVILTDTQYF. The CDR3, as DNA: TGCGCCAGCAGCTTGGAGGGGGTGGTCATTCTCACAGATACGCAGTATTTT.

There are many counts of this clonotype. The chain links TRBV12-3 or TRBV12-4 to TRBJ1-3; D not certain. V was shortened by 5 bases and J by 4 bases, with 18 bases between the two germline ends. The CDR3 has 16 residues. The DNA for the CDR3 is TGTGCCAGCAGTCCCAGTCAAGCGGGCCGGGGAAACACCATATATTTT. It encodes CASSPSQAGRGNTIYF.

This clonotype was seen repeatedly, ten times or more. V gene TRBV20-1 combines with J gene TRBJ2-1; D is ambiguous. Germline V gene lookup returns CDR1 DFQATT and CDR2 SNEGSKA (reference sequence). V dropped 3 bases and J dropped 4 bases, with 7 bases sitting between them. This CDR3 region has 12 residues. In nucleotides, the CDR3 is TGCAGTGCTAGGGGTACTTACAATGAGCAGTTCTTC. Its translation: CSARGTYNEQFF.

The V and J genes are TRBV6-1 and TRBJ1-5; perhaps TRBD1 as D (6 bases). The V end lost 6 bases, the J end lost 5 bases, and 20 bases lay between the germline ends. The germline V gene encodes CDR1 MNHNS and CDR2 SASEGT. This CDR3 has 16 residues. In DNA, the CDR3 is TGTGCCAGCAGCCCGGGACAAGGGCTTCCCCATCAGCCCCAGCATTTT. This gives the protein CASSPGQGLPHQPQHF.

V is TRBV24-1 and J is TRBJ2-1, with 9 bases matching TRBD2. Germline lookup yields CDR1 KGHDR and CDR2 SFDVKD. Losses at the gene ends were 0 bases for V and 7 bases for J; bases not matched to a gene: 6. This CDR3 contains 16 residues. Written as DNA, the CDR3 is TGTGCCACCAGTGATTTGGGGACTAGCATGAGGAATGAGCAGTTCTTC. Translating it yields CATSDLGTSMRNEQFF.

The rearrangement joins TRBV11-2 to TRBJ2-6; D is undetermined. CDR3 length: 15 amino acids. Germline values: CDR1 SGHAT, CDR2 FQNNGV. The ends were cut back, 5 bases at V and 0 bases at J, with 8 bases in the middle. CDR3 protein: CASSPVHSGANVLTF. CDR3 DNA: TGTGCCAGCAGCCCTGTACACTCTGGGGCCAACGTCCTGACTTTC. Full variable domain (missing parts from reference TRBV11-2 and TRBJ2-6): EAGVAQSPRYKIIEKRQSVAFWCNPISGHATLYWYQQILGQGPKLLIQFQNNGVVDDSQLPKDRFSAERLKGVDSTLKIQPAKLEDSAVYLCASSPVHSGANVLTFGAGSRLTVL.